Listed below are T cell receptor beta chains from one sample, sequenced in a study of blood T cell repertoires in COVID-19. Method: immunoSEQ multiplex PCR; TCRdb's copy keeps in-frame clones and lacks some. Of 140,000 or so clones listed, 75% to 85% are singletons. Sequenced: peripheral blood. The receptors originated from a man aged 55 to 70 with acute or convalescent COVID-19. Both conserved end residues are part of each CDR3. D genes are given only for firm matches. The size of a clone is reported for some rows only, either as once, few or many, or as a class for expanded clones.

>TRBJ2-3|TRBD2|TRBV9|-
TGTGCCAGCAGCGTAAGCCCGGTGGGGCGGGAGACAGATACGCAGTATTTT
CASSVSPVGRETDTQYF
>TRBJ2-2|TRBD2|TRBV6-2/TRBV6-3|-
TGTGCCAGCAGTTACAGTGACGCCCCCCTAGCGGGAGGCACCGGGGAGCTGTTTTTT
CASSYSDAPLAGGTGELFF
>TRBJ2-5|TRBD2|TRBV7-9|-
TGTGCCAGCAGCTTAGTTGAGCGGGAGGGCCGGGAGACCCAGTACTTC
CASSLVEREGRETQYF
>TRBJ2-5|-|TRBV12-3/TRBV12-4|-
TGTGCCAGCAGTATACAGGTGCGAGAGACCCAGTACTTC
CASSIQVRETQYF
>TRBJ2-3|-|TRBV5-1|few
TGCGCCAGCAGCCCACAGGGTGCAGATACGCAGTATTTT
CASSPQGADTQYF
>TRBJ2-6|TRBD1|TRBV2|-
TGTGCCAGCAGGGGACAGGCTGGGGCCAACGTCCTGACTTTC
CASRGQAGANVLTF
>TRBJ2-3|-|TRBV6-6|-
TGTGCCAGCAGTTACGACAGCCCTAATACGCAGTATTTT
CASSYDSPNTQYF
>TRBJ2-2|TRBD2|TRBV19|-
TGTGCCAGTCCTTCCCCCTCGGGAGGGCCCGGGGAGCTGTTTTTT
CASPSPSGGPGELFF
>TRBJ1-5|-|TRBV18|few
TGTGCCAGCTCACCAATGGACTTCAATCAGCCCCAGCATTTT
CASSPMDFNQPQHF
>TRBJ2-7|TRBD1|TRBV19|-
TGTGCCAGTAGTGAGGGACAGGGGGCTTACGAGCAGTACTTC
CASSEGQGAYEQYF
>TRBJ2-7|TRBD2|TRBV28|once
TGTGCCAGCAGTTCCCCGGTAGCGGGAGGGAATGAGCAGTACTTC
CASSSPVAGGNEQYF
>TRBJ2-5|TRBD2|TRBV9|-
TGTGCCAGCAGCGATTCAGCGGGAGGGCCAGGAGAGACCCAGTACTTC
CASSDSAGGPGETQYF
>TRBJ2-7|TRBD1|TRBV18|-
TGTGCCAGCTCACCAGGGCAGGGGGCCTACGAGCAGTACTTC
CASSPGQGAYEQYF
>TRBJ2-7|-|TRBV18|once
TGTGCCAGCTCACCAGGGACTCTAATCTCCTACGAGCAGTACTTC
CASSPGTLISYEQYF
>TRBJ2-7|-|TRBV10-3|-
TGTGCCATCAGCCGGGACACTCTCTACGAGCAGTACTTC
CAISRDTLYEQYF
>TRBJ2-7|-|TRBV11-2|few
TGTGCCAGCAGCGCCGGGACTTACTCCTACGAGCAGTACTTC
CASSAGTYSYEQYF
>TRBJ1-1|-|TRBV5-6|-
TGTGCCAGCAGCTTCGGGGGGCGGACTGAAGCTTTCTTT
CASSFGGRTEAFF
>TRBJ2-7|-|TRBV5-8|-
TGTGCCAGCAGCGCGCTTTGGGGGGCCTACGAGCAGTACTTC
CASSALWGAYEQYF
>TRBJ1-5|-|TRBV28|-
TGTGCCAGCAGTCCCGGACAGTCGCCTTATAGCAATCAGCCCCAGCATTTT
CASSPGQSPYSNQPQHF